Listed below are T cell receptor beta chains from one sample, sequenced in a study of radiotherapy plus CTLA-4 blockade in lung cancer. Generated by immunoSEQ multiplex PCR, the TCRdb table keeps only in-frame clones and is missing some. The profile shows about 44,000 clones, roughly four fifths of them singletons. The starting material was peripheral blood, obtained from a patient treated with radiotherapy plus ipilimumab. These receptors were collected from a human donor with non-small cell lung cancer whose response to radiotherapy plus ipilimumab could not be evaluated. CDR3s include the opening cysteine and the closing phenylalanine or tryptophan. The D gene is left open where the match is weak. Size is omitted from some rows. Given values are once, few, many or a class for expanded clones.

CDR3 DNA	CDR3 protein	V gene	J gene	D gene	clone size
TGCGCCAGCAGCCCCACTAGCGGGTTAGCCAAAAACATTCAGTACTTC	CASSPTSGLAKNIQYF	TRBV5-1	TRBJ2-4	TRBD2	NA
TGCGCCAGCAGCTCGCGGGTAGGTGGAGAGACCCAGTACTTC	CASSSRVGGETQYF	TRBV5-1	TRBJ2-5	NA	NA
TGTGCCAGCAGCTCCGAGCCCGGGAAAACTGAAAAACTGTTTTTT	CASSSEPGKTEKLFF	TRBV5-4	TRBJ1-4	NA	few
TGTGCCAGCAGCGCCAGTCCAGGCGGCAATCAGCCCCAGCATTTT	CASSASPGGNQPQHF	TRBV9	TRBJ1-5	NA	NA
TGCAGCGTTGAGGAGGGACTTCTAGGTGAAAAACTGTTTTTT	CSVEEGLLGEKLFF	TRBV29-1	TRBJ1-4	NA	once
TGTGCCAGCAGCCGTCCCGGGACAGGGTTCTACGAGCAGTACTTC	CASSRPGTGFYEQYF	TRBV28	TRBJ2-7	TRBD1	NA
TGCAGCGTTGTAAAGAGCGGGGGGGTACGGGAGACCCAGTACTTC	CSVVKSGGVRETQYF	TRBV29-1	TRBJ2-5	TRBD2	NA
TGCGCCAGCAGCTACGGACAGGGTGGGGAGCAGTACTTC	CASSYGQGGEQYF	TRBV5-1	TRBJ2-7	TRBD1	NA
TGCGCCAGCAGGGAGGCTGGGAACGGCTATGGCTACACCTTC	CASREAGNGYGYTF	TRBV5-1	TRBJ1-2	NA	NA
TGTGCCAGCAGTTACCTGACTAGCGGGGGAGATACGCAGTATTTT	CASSYLTSGGDTQYF	TRBV6-5	TRBJ2-3	TRBD2	NA
TGTGCCAGCAGTAAACCGACTAGCGGGGGGACTGCTCAGTACTTC	CASSKPTSGGTAQYF	TRBV2	TRBJ2-7	TRBD2	once
TGTGCCAGCAGCATCCCGGGACAAACGCGGGAGCAGTACTTC	CASSIPGQTREQYF	TRBV6-6	TRBJ2-7	NA	NA
TGTGCCAGCAGCCTCTCTGCAGGGGATAGCAATCAGCCCCAGCATTTT	CASSLSAGDSNQPQHF	TRBV7-2	TRBJ1-5	NA	NA
TGCGCCAGCAGCTCCCAAGCTAGCGGCAATGAGCAGTTCTTC	CASSSQASGNEQFF	TRBV5-1	TRBJ2-1	TRBD2	NA
TGTGCCAGCAGCTTTCGACTAGCGGGAAACGAGCAGTACTTC	CASSFRLAGNEQYF	TRBV5-6	TRBJ2-7	TRBD2	NA
TGTGCCAGCAGCCCCGCAGGGACTGGCAATCAGCCCCAGCATTTT	CASSPAGTGNQPQHF	TRBV7-9	TRBJ1-5	NA	few
TGTGCCAGCAGCGTAGGGACTAGCGGGTACTACGAGCAGTACTTC	CASSVGTSGYYEQYF	TRBV9	TRBJ2-7	TRBD2	NA
TGCGCCAGCAGCCAAGACCCAGGGTACGAAGCTTTCTTT	CASSQDPGYEAFF	TRBV4-1	TRBJ1-1	NA	NA
TGTGCCAGCAGCGCGGGGGGGAGGGGGGATACGCAGTATTTT	CASSAGGRGDTQYF	TRBV7-3	TRBJ2-3	TRBD2	NA
TGTGCCAGCTCACCATCGAGCTCCTATAATTCACCCCTCCACTTT	CASSPSSSYNSPLHF	TRBV18	TRBJ1-6	NA	NA
TGTGCCAGCAGTGAACCCGGACTAGGGAAAAGCGAGCAGTACTTC	CASSEPGLGKSEQYF	TRBV6-1	TRBJ2-7	TRBD2	NA
TGTGCCACCAGCAGAGGAATCCTCAGGGGGCGGGACACCGGGGAGCTGTTTTTT	CATSRGILRGRDTGELFF	TRBV15	TRBJ2-2	TRBD1	NA
TGTGCCAGCAGCCCAGGTTTGAACACCGGGGAGCTGTTTTTT	CASSPGLNTGELFF	TRBV5-8	TRBJ2-2	NA	NA
TGCGCCAGCAGCCCGAGGCTAGCGGGAGTGGCCGGGGAGCTGTTTTTT	CASSPRLAGVAGELFF	TRBV5-1	TRBJ2-2	TRBD2	NA
TGTGCCAGCAGCTACCAGGGATACGGGGAGCTGTTTTTT	CASSYQGYGELFF	TRBV7-3	TRBJ2-2	NA	few
TGTGCCAGCAGCAAACTCCGGGACAACCACGAGCAGTACTTC	CASSKLRDNHEQYF	TRBV6-5	TRBJ2-7	NA	NA
TGTGCCAGCAGCGTAGTTAGCCAGGGGACCTATGGCTACACCTTC	CASSVVSQGTYGYTF	TRBV9	TRBJ1-2	NA	NA
TGTGCCAGCAGGTCGGGGGGAAGGCACACTGAAGCTTTCTTT	CASRSGGRHTEAFF	TRBV4-2	TRBJ1-1	NA	NA
TGTGCCAGCAGCTTGCCGGGAAATACGCAGTATTTT	CASSLPGNTQYF	TRBV7-6	TRBJ2-3	NA	NA
TGTGCCAGCAGTTCAAACAGGGGGCGGCAGGAGTCACCCCTCCACTTT	CASSSNRGRQESPLHF	TRBV28	TRBJ1-6	TRBD1	once
TGTGCCAGCAGCTTAAGCGATCTTGAGGCCCAGTACTTC	CASSLSDLEAQYF	TRBV11-2	TRBJ2-5	NA	NA
TGTGCCAGCAGCGTTGGTCCCAGCGGGAGCGAAGAGACCCAGTACTTC	CASSVGPSGSEETQYF	TRBV9	TRBJ2-5	TRBD2	NA
TGTGCCAGCAGGAGACAGGGGGCGATGGGCAATGAGCAGTTCTTC	CASRRQGAMGNEQFF	TRBV2	TRBJ2-1	TRBD1	NA
TGTGCCACCAGCAGAGATCTTAGGACTAGCGGGGGGGCCGAACGGGAGCAGTTCTTC	CATSRDLRTSGGAEREQFF	TRBV15	TRBJ2-1	TRBD2	NA
TGTGCCAGCAGCGCCCTGGGGCAGCGGAACACTGAAGCTTTCTTT	CASSALGQRNTEAFF	TRBV5-4	TRBJ1-1	NA	NA
TGTGCCAGCAGCATGGGACTTAACACTGAAGCTTTCTTT	CASSMGLNTEAFF	TRBV7-2	TRBJ1-1	NA	NA
TGTGCCAGCAACCAAGAACAGGGTAAAGAGACCCAGTACTTC	CASNQEQGKETQYF	TRBV7-9	TRBJ2-5	NA	NA
TGTGCCAGCAGCGTCTTTAGCGGGAGTGGGGAGACCCAGTACTTC	CASSVFSGSGETQYF	TRBV9	TRBJ2-5	TRBD2	NA
TGTGCCAGCAGTGTCACCGTCCGCGACATTCAGTACTTC	CASSVTVRDIQYF	TRBV2	TRBJ2-4	NA	NA
TGTGCCAGCGCACGACAGGGGACTAACTATGGCTACACCTTC	CASARQGTNYGYTF	TRBV7-8	TRBJ1-2	TRBD1	NA
TGTGCCAGCAGCGGTCCAGGGGGCCGCACAGATACGCAGTATTTT	CASSGPGGRTDTQYF	TRBV2	TRBJ2-3	TRBD1	NA
TGTGCCAGCAGCGCTCCGGATCAGCCCCAGCATTTT	CASSAPDQPQHF	TRBV7-9	TRBJ1-5	NA	NA
TGTGCCAGCAGCCAAGGATTAGGGGGCGGGTATGGCTACACCTTC	CASSQGLGGGYGYTF	TRBV4-2	TRBJ1-2	TRBD1	few
TGTGCCAGCAGGAATCTTACTAGCGGGGGGATCTACGAGCAGTACTTC	CASRNLTSGGIYEQYF	TRBV5-6	TRBJ2-7	TRBD2	NA
TGTGCCAGCAAGCCTAGCGGAGACCACAATGAGCAGTTCTTC	CASKPSGDHNEQFF	TRBV7-3	TRBJ2-1	TRBD2	NA
TGTGCCAGCTCGGGACTAGCGGGAGTTCCAGATACGCAGTATTTT	CASSGLAGVPDTQYF	TRBV27	TRBJ2-3	TRBD2	NA
TGCGCCAGCAGCTGGACCGGGACTAGCGGGGGGGCCATTCACGAGCAGTACTTC	CASSWTGTSGGAIHEQYF	TRBV4-1	TRBJ2-7	TRBD2	NA
TGTGCCAGCAGTGGGACTAGCGGCACCTACGAGCAGTACTTC	CASSGTSGTYEQYF	TRBV6-6	TRBJ2-7	TRBD2	few
TGTGCCAGCAGCTCTTTCAATCAGCCCCAGCATTTT	CASSSFNQPQHF	TRBV7-2	TRBJ1-5	NA	NA
TGTGCCAGCAGTGATGGTGCAGGGGTCTCCTACGAGCAGTACTTC	CASSDGAGVSYEQYF	TRBV2	TRBJ2-7	NA	NA
TGTGCCAGTACAGGGGGCGCGTATAATTCACCCCTCCACTTT	CASTGGAYNSPLHF	TRBV5-6	TRBJ1-6	TRBD1	NA
TGTGCCAGCAGCTATCCGGGGCTGGAGAACAGGGCCCGGAATGGCTACACCTTC	CASSYPGLENRARNGYTF	TRBV7-9	TRBJ1-2	NA	few
TGTGCCAGCAGCGTAGGGACTAGCGGGAGGCGGGATACGCAGTATTTT	CASSVGTSGRRDTQYF	TRBV9	TRBJ2-3	TRBD2	NA
TGTGCCAGCAGCTATGGGACAGGGGCTTATGGCTACACCTTC	CASSYGTGAYGYTF	TRBV13	TRBJ1-2	TRBD1	once